This T cell receptor beta chain was sequenced for a study of cytomegalovirus exposure and HLA in healthy donors. From germline, CDR1 is MGHRA and CDR2 YSYEKL. Trimming at V came to 1 base and at J to 7 bases, leaving 7 bases not matched to a gene. CDR3 length: 15 amino acids. Some clones are missing from TCRdb's copy, which holds only in-frame ones; the method was immunoSEQ multiplex PCR. The sample records about 400,000 clones, roughly 89% being singletons. The sample was PBMCs. The chain is built from TRBV4-1 and TRBJ1-2, with TRBD1 identical over 9 bases. This TCR derives from a woman between 18 and 29 years old in good health and CMV-seronegative. CDR3 sequence: CASSQGDRAFGGYTF. The DNA for the CDR3 is TGCGCCAGCAGCCAAGGGGACAGGGCATTTGGTGGCTACACCTTC.